Sequencing of this T cell receptor (beta chain) was carried out in a study of T cell changes during pregnancy in multiple sclerosis. CDR3 size: 12 residues. Trimming left V 6 bases short and J 6 bases short, with 12 bases between. From germline, CDR1 is SGHTA and CDR2 FQGNSA. This table comes from immunoSEQ multiplex PCR, and its TCRdb copy is limited to in-frame clones, with some not included. The profile shows about 52,000 clones, 92% of them singletons. The rearrangement links TRBV7-2 to TRBJ2-7; no clear D. Specimen: CD4+ T cells from peripheral blood mononuclear cells, collected in the third trimester of pregnancy. This TCR came from a female donor with multiple sclerosis, enrolled in a pregnancy study. The CDR3: CASRYSIGEQYF. For the CDR3, the DNA is TGTGCCAGCAGATATTCCATCGGCGAGCAGTACTTC.